This T cell receptor beta chain came from a study of blood T cell repertoires in COVID-19. Across the whole study: Sites across the United States, Italy and Spain contributed samples from acute and convalescent COVID-19.

The protocol was immunoSEQ multiplex PCR, while the TCRdb copy is restricted to in-frame clones and leaves out a portion. There are 110,000 or so clones in the sample; 85% to 90% occur only once, and about 4.8% lies in the top ten. Sample: peripheral blood. This clonotype was obtained from a woman between 45 and 60 years old with acute or convalescent COVID-19.

The DNA for the CDR3 is TGTGCCAGCAGCTACACGGGACAGGGGAAACATGAGCAGTTCTTC. Translating gives CASSYTGQGKHEQFF. The chain carries TRBV5-6 and TRBJ2-1, with 10 bases lining up with TRBD1. Trimming cost V 3 bases and J 8 bases; bases outside gene matches: 8. Germline values: CDR1 SGHDT, CDR2 YYEEEE. This CDR3 has 15 amino acids.